The 8 T cell receptor beta chains in this list originate from one sample, sequenced in a study of response to subunit inactivated influenza vaccine. Each CDR3 protein gets one entry after TCRdb re-called the RT-PCR reads with MiXCR. The sample has almost 600,000 distinct CDR3 sequences; 14% are singletons. Sequencing used PBMCs from blood, obtained about 11 days after vaccination. These receptors were collected from a man in his forties or fifties who received an inactivated influenza vaccine.

The chain has TRBV12-3 or TRBV12-4 and TRBJ2-5; 9 bases fit TRBD2. The ends lost 6 bases at V and 9 bases at J; junction bases unmatched: 8. CDR3 length: 13 amino acids. CDR3 residues: CASRFGGGGAQYF. The CDR3 coding sequence is TGTGCCAGCAGGTTCGGGGGCGGGGGGGCCCAGTACTTC.

This clonotype showed up just a few times. The CDR3 coding sequence is TGCAGTGCCAGATCCGGGACTAGTTACAATGAGCAGTTCTTC. Its translation: CSARSGTSYNEQFF. The chain employs TRBV20-1 and TRBJ2-1; 8 bases agree with TRBD2. Looked up from germline, CDR1 is DFQATT and CDR2 is SNEGSKA (reference sequence). Germline trimming cut 6 bases from V and 4 bases from J; bases unmatched to any gene: 8. The CDR3 is 14 residues long.

The chain combines TRBV10-3 with TRBJ1-5, with 10 bases aligning to TRBD1. The CDR3 spans 15 residues. The ends lost 2 bases at V and 6 bases at J; junction bases unmatched: 4. Germline lookup yields CDR1 ENHRY and CDR2 SYGVKD. The CDR3 sequence: CAISEGGTGVQPQHF. CDR3 DNA: TGTGCCATCAGTGAGGGGGGGACAGGGGTTCAGCCCCAGCATTTT.

To note about this clonotype: This clone may be a read error of a much larger clone one base away. The chain carries TRBV2 and TRBJ2-3, with D unclear. The CDR3 is made up of 11 amino acids. The V gene's germline CDR1 is SNHLY and CDR2 FYNNEI. The CDR3, as DNA: TGTGCCAGCAGTAAAGGAGATGCGCAGTATTTT. Residues: CASSKGDAQYF.

J is TRBJ1-4 and V is TRBV2; D not resolved. The germline V gene encodes CDR1 SNHLY and CDR2 FYNNEI. Trimming removed 6 bases at V and 3 bases at J, with 14 bases between. This CDR3 contains 15 residues. The CDR3 is CASSERFWANEKLFF. The CDR3 region has the DNA TGTGCCAGCAGCGAGAGGTTTTGGGCTAATGAAAAACTGTTTTTT.

This clonotype was detected a few times. In nucleotides, the CDR3 is TGTGCCACCAGTGAACCGGGACGGAGACAAGAGACCCAGTACTTC. Encoded protein: CATSEPGRRQETQYF. This chain connects TRBV24-1 to TRBJ2-5; possibly TRBD1 or TRBD2 for D (5 bases each). V was cut by 4 bases and J by 2 bases, with 13 bases left in between. Germline lookup yields CDR1 KGHDR and CDR2 SFDVKD. The length of the CDR3 is 15 residues.

The chain carries TRBV7-2 and TRBJ2-7; D call uncertain. Germline assignment: CDR1 SGHTA and CDR2 FQGNSA. The ends were cut back, 5 bases at V and 5 bases at J, with 13 bases in the middle. The CDR3 has 13 residues. The CDR3 nucleotides are TGTGCCAGCAGCGGCACAAGGATCAACGAGCAGTACTTC. Translation: CASSGTRINEQYF.

The J gene is TRBJ2-5, the V gene TRBV2, with 8 bases aligning to TRBD1. CDR3 length: 10 residues. Germline CDR1 SNHLY, CDR2 FYNNEI. CDR3 loop: CARQGETQYF. DNA of the CDR3: TGTGCTAGACAGGGGGAGACCCAGTACTTC.